Following are 30 T cell receptor beta chains from one sample sequenced in a study of blood T cell repertoires in COVID-19. The table came from immunoSEQ multiplex PCR; TCRdb's copy has only in-frame clones and leaves some out. The sample contains hundreds of thousands of clones, 65% to 90% of which appear only once. The sequenced sample consisted of peripheral blood. These receptors were taken from a man aged 45-60 years with active or convalescent COVID-19.

The V call is TRBV5-1, the J call TRBJ2-7, with D unresolved. The CDR3 is 13 residues long. The V end lost 0 bases, the J end lost 5 bases, and 9 bases lay between the germline ends. Germline V lookup: CDR1 SGHRS, CDR2 YFSETQ. The CDR3 is CASSLAVYNEQYF. DNA of the CDR3: TGCGCCAGCAGCTTGGCCGTCTATAACGAGCAGTACTTC.

The chain links TRBV7-9 to TRBJ2-1; 10 nucleotides align to TRBD2. The length of the CDR3 is 19 residues. The germline gives CDR1 SEHNR, CDR2 FQNEAQ (reference sequence). Losses at the gene ends were 2 bases for V and 10 bases for J; bases not matched to a gene: 20. The CDR3 spells CASSLNPRLAGENRDEQFF. CDR3 bases: TGTGCCAGCAGCTTAAACCCCCGACTAGCGGGTGAGAACCGCGACGAGCAGTTCTTC.

V is TRBV27 and J is TRBJ2-3; 12 bases line up with TRBD2. With 3 bases clipped from V and 2 bases from J, the junction kept 9 bases outside the gene matches. Germline V gene data show CDR1 as MNHEY and CDR2 as SMNVEV (reference sequence). There are 18 residues in the CDR3. CDR3 loop: CASSFGLAGRGVTDTQYF. The CDR3 coding sequence is TGTGCCAGCAGTTTCGGACTAGCGGGACGAGGGGTCACAGATACGCAGTATTTT.

J is TRBJ1-6 and V is TRBV2; D possibly corresponds to TRBD1 (6 bases). Germline V CDR1 and CDR2: SNHLY, FYNNEI. The V end lost 6 bases, the J end lost 10 bases, and 16 bases lay between the germline ends. This CDR3 has 14 amino acids. The CDR3 DNA is TGTGCCAGCAGCCAAAGGACAGTAGAATCACCCCTCCACTTT. Translating gives CASSQRTVESPLHF.

V is TRBV7-2 and J is TRBJ1-5, with D possibly TRBD1 on 5 matching bases. The CDR3 totals 15 residues. Germline CDR1 and CDR2: SGHTA and FQGNSA. The V and J ends lost 2 bases and 7 bases respectively, with 15 bases between them. CDR3 sequence reads: CASSLSGRAEQPQHF. For the CDR3, the DNA is TGTGCCAGCAGCTTATCCGGCAGGGCCGAGCAGCCCCAGCATTTT.

V gene TRBV5-6 combines with J gene TRBJ2-2; D may be TRBD2 (5 bases). The V gene lost 8 bases and the J gene lost 2 bases, with 16 bases spanning the gap. The CDR3 totals 15 residues. CDR1 is SGHDT and CDR2 is YYEEEE in the germline V gene. The CDR3 spells CASAGQEDNTGELFF. Written as DNA, the CDR3 is TGTGCCAGTGCTGGCCAGGAGGATAACACCGGGGAGCTGTTTTTT.

The genes are TRBV10-2 and TRBJ1-1, with D perhaps matching TRBD1 (5 bases). Germline CDR1 reads WSHSY; CDR2 reads SAAADI. Trimming cost V 6 bases and J 0 bases, with 17 bases left between them. The CDR3 runs to 16 residues. CDR3 sequence: CASSPRVGRMNTEAFF. In nucleotides, the CDR3 is TGCGCCAGCAGCCCCAGGGTCGGAAGGATGAACACTGAAGCTTTCTTT.

The J gene is TRBJ2-7, the V gene TRBV7-6; 16 nucleotides agree with TRBD2. The CDR3 loop spans 17 amino acids. After removal of 5 bases from V and 4 bases from J, the junction contained 8 bases not matched to a gene. Looked up from germline, CDR1 is SGHVS and CDR2 is FNYEAQ. CDR3 DNA sequence: TGTGCCAGCAGCCCCGGGACTAGCGGGAGGGATAGGTACGAGCAGTACTTC. It yields the protein CASSPGTSGRDRYEQYF.

The chain is built from TRBV5-6 and TRBJ2-1; the D gene is possibly TRBD2 (5 bases). CDR1 and CDR2 (germline): SGHDT, YYEEEE. V lost 4 bases to trimming and J lost 4 bases, with 18 bases between them. The CDR3 length is 16 residues. The CDR3 sequence is CASSIFGNQAYNEQFF. CDR3 bases: TGTGCCAGCAGCATCTTCGGGAACCAAGCGTACAATGAGCAGTTCTTC.

The chain combines TRBV4-1 with TRBJ2-3; 9 nucleotides agree with TRBD2. V lost 2 bases to trimming and J lost 3 bases; unmatched junction nucleotides: 15. Germline loops: CDR1 MGHRA, CDR2 YSYEKL. The CDR3 has 19 residues. Here the CDR3 DNA reads TGCGCCAGCAGCCAACCCGGACTAGCGACTATGCGGGGGACAGATACGCAGTATTTT. Translation: CASSQPGLATMRGTDTQYF.

V usage is TRBV7-9 and J usage is TRBJ2-7, with 7 bases that match TRBD1. From germline, CDR1 is SEHNR and CDR2 FQNEAQ (reference sequence). The CDR3 totals 14 residues. Germline trimming cut 1 base from V and 6 bases from J; bases unmatched to any gene: 6. The CDR3 DNA is TGTGCCAGCAGCTTAGATGGGACAGTACCCGAGCAGTACTTC. It specifies CASSLDGTVPEQYF.

This clone was detected once. J is TRBJ2-1 and V is TRBV15; D might be TRBD1 (6 bases). V lost 1 base, J lost 4 bases, and 17 bases lay in between. This CDR3 region has 17 residues. Germline-derived CDR1 and CDR2 are LNHNV and YYDKDF (reference sequence). The CDR3 coding sequence is TGTGCCACCAGCAGAGGCGTACCGGGACACTTTTACAATGAGCAGTTCTTC. As protein: CATSRGVPGHFYNEQFF.

The rearrangement links TRBV19 to TRBJ2-1, with a weak D call TRBD1 (6 bases). The CDR3 has 16 amino acids. Germline loops: CDR1 LNHDA, CDR2 SQIVND (reference sequence). Between the trimmed V and J ends, which lost 0 bases and 8 bases, there was a span of 17 bases. As DNA, the CDR3 is TGTGCCAGTAGTATAGATATGTCAGGGGACGTGGATGAGCAGTTCTTC. Protein product: CASSIDMSGDVDEQFF.

Written as DNA, the CDR3 is TGTGCCAGCAGCTTAAAGACTGGGTCGCGCGGTGAGCAGTTCTTC. Protein sequence: CASSLKTGSRGEQFF. The chain combines TRBV7-3 with TRBJ2-1, with D unresolved. Trimming removed 1 base at V and 9 bases at J, with 16 bases between. Germline V gene sequence: CDR1 SGHTA, CDR2 FQGTGA. The CDR3 runs 15 residues.

The CDR3 sequence: CASSDISGTGTGYTF. DNA of the CDR3: TGTGCCAGCAGCGACATCTCCGGGACAGGGACTGGCTACACCTTC. The V and J genes are TRBV3-1 (or the pseudogene TRBV3-2) and TRBJ1-2; 9 nucleotides align to TRBD1. The CDR3 consists of 15 residues. The trim removed 5 bases at V and 7 bases at J, leaving 11 bases unmatched. CDR1 and CDR2 (germline): LGHDT, YNNKEL (reference sequence).

This clone occurred once. The chain links TRBV29-1 to TRBJ1-1, with a possible D match to TRBD1 (6 bases). The germline gives CDR1 SQVTM, CDR2 ANQGSEA. Trimming took off 3 bases at V and 5 bases at J, with 13 bases between the two ends. The length of the CDR3 is 13 residues. CDR3 amino acids: CSVDGRGWTEAFF. The CDR3 region has the DNA TGCAGCGTTGATGGTAGGGGGTGGACTGAAGCTTTCTTT.

The chain links TRBV2 to TRBJ1-1, with a weak D call TRBD1 (5 bases). Germline lookup yields CDR1 SNHLY and CDR2 FYNNEI. The CDR3 sequence is 15 residues long. V lost 5 bases and J 1 base, leaving 14 bases between the germline ends. CDR3 region: CASSIGGLPNTEAFF. For the CDR3, the DNA is TGTGCCAGCAGTATTGGGGGACTTCCGAACACTGAAGCTTTCTTT.

This chain links TRBV5-4 with TRBJ2-1, with 8 positions matching TRBD1. Germline CDR1 and CDR2: SGHNT and YYREEE (reference sequence). The CDR3 has 15 amino acids. The trim removed 4 bases at V and 2 bases at J, leaving 5 bases unmatched. CDR3 region: CASSPGGSAYNEQFF. In nucleotides, the CDR3 is TGTGCCAGCAGCCCAGGGGGCAGCGCCTACAATGAGCAGTTCTTC.

The V and J genes are TRBV27 and TRBJ2-3; 10 positions agree with TRBD2. Germline lookup yields CDR1 MNHEY and CDR2 SMNVEV (reference sequence). After removal of 3 bases from V and 1 base from J, the junction contained 1 base not matched to a gene. CDR3 length equals 15 residues. In nucleotides, the CDR3 is TGTGCCAGCAGTTTTGGACTAGCGGGCACAGATACGCAGTATTTT. Its protein is CASSFGLAGTDTQYF.

This rearrangement joins TRBV30 to TRBJ1-6, with TRBD1 identical over 10 bases. With 0 bases clipped from V and 6 bases from J, the junction kept 11 bases outside the gene matches. The germline gives CDR1 GTSNPN, CDR2 SVGIG (reference sequence). CDR3 length: 18 residues. The CDR3 DNA reads as TGTGCCTGGAGTGTTCCCGGAGTTGGGGACAGGGGTAATTCACCCCTCCACTTT. As protein: CAWSVPGVGDRGNSPLHF.

The V and J genes are TRBV28 and TRBJ1-5, with 7 nucleotides matching TRBD1. V was pared by 8 bases and J by 0 bases, with 7 bases of the junction left unmatched. Germline assignment: CDR1 MDHEN and CDR2 SYDVKM. The CDR3 has 15 residues. CDR3 coding DNA: TGTGCCAGCTCACAGGGGCCCTATAGCAATCAGCCCCAGCATTTT. Protein product: CASSQGPYSNQPQHF. Full variable domain (missing parts from reference TRBV28 and TRBJ1-5): DVKVTQSSRYLVKRTGEKVFLECVQDMDHENMFWYRQDPGLGLRLIYFSYDVKMKEKGDIPEGYSVSREKKERFSLILESASTNQTSMYLCASSQGPYSNQPQHFGDGTRLSIL.

The chain combines TRBV7-9 with TRBJ2-2; D is undetermined. V gave up 2 bases and J gave up 1 base, with 8 bases separating them. Looked up from germline, CDR1 is SEHNR and CDR2 is FQNEAQ (reference sequence). The length of the CDR3 is 15 residues. CDR3: CASSLQGVNTGELFF. Here the CDR3 DNA reads TGTGCCAGCAGCTTACAAGGAGTGAACACCGGGGAGCTGTTTTTT.

The chain is built from TRBV14 and TRBJ2-3, with D perhaps matching TRBD2 (5 bases). Trimming cost V 0 bases and J 0 bases, with 10 bases left between them. Germline-derived CDR1 and CDR2 are SGHDN and FVKESK. There are 16 residues in the CDR3. The CDR3 DNA is TGTGCCAGCAGCCAAGATTGGAGGACTAGCACAGATACGCAGTATTTT. Protein sequence: CASSQDWRTSTDTQYF.

This sequence joins TRBV19 and TRBJ2-1, with 14 bases that match TRBD2. This CDR3 is built from 17 residues. Germline V gives CDR1 LNHDA, CDR2 SQIVND (reference sequence). Trimming took 7 bases from V and 5 from J; bases not matched to a gene: 10. For the CDR3, the DNA is TGTGCCAGTACCAGACTAGCGGGAGGGCTAGAAAACAATGAGCAGTTCTTC. Translated: CASTRLAGGLENNEQFF.

This clone has a single count. V gene TRBV6-6 combines with J gene TRBJ1-1; unclear D gene. The germline V gene encodes CDR1 MNHNY and CDR2 SVGAGI (reference sequence). V lost 8 bases, J lost 0 bases, and 10 bases lay in between. CDR3 length: 13 residues. The CDR3 sequence is CASALGMNTEAFF. CDR3 coding DNA: TGTGCCAGCGCGCTCGGGATGAACACTGAAGCTTTCTTT.

The J gene is TRBJ1-6, the V gene TRBV6-6; no firm D call. The CDR3 is made up of 12 amino acids. V lost 2 bases and J lost 14, with 10 bases in between. Germline CDR1 is MNHNY and CDR2 is SVGAGI (reference sequence). The CDR3 here is CASSYEAVTLHF. For the CDR3, the DNA is TGTGCCAGCAGTTACGAGGCGGTCACCCTCCACTTT.

The chain is built from TRBV7-3 and TRBJ2-1, with D unclear. Germline V gene sequence: CDR1 SGHTA, CDR2 FQGTGA. CDR3 length equals 13 residues. Trimming left V 0 bases short and J 7 bases short, with 7 bases between. The DNA of the CDR3 is TGTGCCAGCAGCTTAACCCCCTTGAATGAGCAGTTCTTC. Translated, it gives CASSLTPLNEQFF. Looking up the rest from reference TRBV7-3 and TRBJ2-1 gives the full variable domain: GAGVSQTPSNKVTEKGKYVELRCDPISGHTALYWYRQSLGQGPEFLIYFQGTGAADDSGLPNDRFFAVRPEGSVSTLKIQRTERGDSAVYLCASSLTPLNEQFFGPGTRLTVL.

The chain has TRBV5-4 and TRBJ1-1; no clear D gene. Germline lookup yields CDR1 SGHNT and CDR2 YYREEE (reference sequence). V gave up 4 bases and J gave up 4 bases, with 14 bases separating them. The CDR3 is 14 amino acids. The CDR3 loop reads CASSPTGGSTEAFF. The CDR3 region has the DNA TGTGCCAGCAGCCCGACGGGTGGTAGCACTGAAGCTTTCTTT.

The chain employs TRBV3-1 (or the pseudogene TRBV3-2) and TRBJ2-3; 12 bases are shared with TRBD2. Germline values: CDR1 LGHDT, CDR2 YNNKEL (reference sequence). Losses at the gene ends were 4 bases for V and 1 base for J; bases not matched to a gene: 3. The CDR3 is 16 amino acids. This CDR3 reads CASSPTSGSGTDTQYF. The CDR3 DNA reads as TGTGCCAGCAGCCCGACTAGCGGGAGTGGCACAGATACGCAGTATTTT.

DNA for the CDR3: TGCGCCAGCAGCCAAGGGACAGGGGGCGTCTATGGCTACACCTTC. Translated: CASSQGTGGVYGYTF. V gene TRBV5-1 combines with J gene TRBJ1-2, with TRBD1 identical over 12 bases. CDR1 and CDR2 from the germline V gene are SGHRS and YFSETQ. V was pared by 4 bases and J by 4 bases, with 5 bases of the junction left unmatched. This CDR3 is 15 amino acids long.